This note documents a single T cell receptor (beta chain) sequence. When the RNA was reverse transcribed, random hexamers were used with an input of roughly 0.45 to 1 ug. The CDR3 of TCR beta was amplified by immunoSEQ multiplex PCR across 54 Vbeta and 13 Jbeta. TCRdb reprocessed the immunoSEQ multiplex PCR reads with MiXCR, giving one entry per CDR3 protein. This sample has about 300,000 distinct CDR3 sequences, with under 95% found just once. The sample comes from a study of CD8 T cells in Susac syndrome. The germline CDR1 and CDR2 sequences are MNHNS and SASEGT. Trimming shortened V by 7 bases and J by 1 base, and 7 bases separated the two germline ends. The CDR3 sequence is 12 residues long.

This sequence was found in a human donor with multiple sclerosis. The chain carries TRBV6-1 and TRBJ1-2; D is unresolved. Sequenced material: CD4+ T cells from PBMCs. CDR3 sequence reads: CASIGDNYGYTF. CDR3 DNA: TGTGCCAGCATCGGGGATAACTATGGCTACACCTTC.